This T cell receptor beta chain derives from a study of cytomegalovirus exposure and HLA in healthy donors. Regarding this clone: Its antigen is as yet unknown.

Losses at the gene ends were 2 bases for V and 6 bases for J; bases not matched to a gene: 3. The CDR3 has 14 amino acids. Germline V CDR1 and CDR2: MNHEY, SMNVEV (reference sequence). TCRdb's copy holds only in-frame clones and misses some; the assay was immunoSEQ multiplex PCR. The sample contains approximately 59,000 clones, around 92% of which appear only once. Regarding the study as a whole: In vitro experiments confirmed that a few CMV-associated chains were specific for CMV antigens. Cytomegalovirus status was reportedly diagnosed by the classifier with high specificity and sensitivity.

The chain links TRBV27 to TRBJ2-7, with 11 bases fitting TRBD1. The source is a man between 18 and 35 years old in good health and CMV-seropositive. Source material: PBMCs. CDR3 sequence reads: CASSLTGTGGEQYF. In nucleotides, the CDR3 is TGTGCCAGCAGTTTAACCGGGACAGGGGGCGAGCAGTACTTC.